One and the same sample provided the 7 T cell receptor beta chains below, sequenced in a study of T cells in women clearing cervical HPV infection (dated by TCRdb to the late 2010s). Receptor amplification or capture employed the immunoSEQ multiplex PCR assay. In TCRdb, the immuneACCESS table is reduced to in-frame sequences with V and J assigned. These tables do not hold every clone; where another copy was compared, an unresolved V gene accounts for under half, and the others remain unexplained. Per the sample table, the count is some 46,000 clones. Roughly 35% of the sample is in the top ten clones. Sequencing input: blood buffy coat. The origin of the receptors is a woman between 18 and 69 years old with a cervical HPV16 infection that either progressed to CIN3+ or cleared (not recorded which).

About this clone: The DNA ends 3 residues before the CDR3 does, and the rest of the CDR3 is filled in from the germline J gene. The V and J genes are TRBV5-1 and TRBJ1-1, with TRBD1 matching 7 bases. The ends lost 4 bases at V and 1 base at J; junction bases unmatched: 4. Germline lookup yields CDR1 SGHRS and CDR2 YFSETQ. This CDR3 contains 14 residues. The covered CDR3 bases are TGCGCCAGCAGCGGGACAGTGGAGAACACTGAA. Its translation: CASSGTVENTE. The entire CDR3 protein is CASSGTVENTEAFF.

As to this clone: The CDR3 end falls 3 residues outside the read, so it is completed with the germline J gene. The chain combines TRBV20-1 with TRBJ2-4, with TRBD2 matching over 10 bases. The CDR3 runs 13 residues. With 3 bases clipped from V and 5 bases from J, the junction kept 1 base outside the gene matches. Germline assignment: CDR1 DFQATT and CDR2 SNEGSKA (reference sequence). Incomplete CDR3 DNA: TGCAGTGCTAGTCTAGCGGGGGAAAACATT. As protein: CSASLAGENI. The CDR3 in its entirety is CSASLAGENIQYF.

Points on this clone: The missing CDR3 end, 3 residues past where the read stops, is filled in from the germline J gene. The V and J genes are TRBV2 and TRBJ2-5; D might be TRBD1 (6 bases). With 6 bases removed from V and 2 bases from J, the gap between germline ends came to 19 bases. From germline, CDR1 is SNHLY and CDR2 FYNNEI. The CDR3 is made up of 16 amino acids. CDR3 DNA (partial): TGTGCCAGCAGCCTAATGGGACACTTGGTGCAAGAGACC. The encoded protein is CASSLMGHLVQET. In full, the CDR3 is CASSLMGHLVQETQYF. Combining the CDR3 with reference TRBV2 and TRBJ2-5 gives the whole variable domain EPEVTQTPSHQVTQMGQEVILRCVPISNHLYFYWYRQILGQKVEFLVSFYNNEISEKSEIFDDQFSVERPDGSNFTLKIRSTKLEDSAMYFCASSLMGHLVQETQYFGPGTRLLVL.

Notes on this clone: The read comes to an end 3 residues before the CDR3 does, leaving the germline J gene to fill in the end. The rearrangement uses TRBV19 and TRBJ1-4, with 7 positions matching TRBD1. From germline, CDR1 is LNHDA and CDR2 SQIVND (reference sequence). This CDR3 contains 15 residues. This chain's CDR3 is CASSIRQGHNSPLFF. The covered CDR3 bases are TGTGCCAGTAGTATCCGACAGGGACATAATTCACCA.

With respect to this clone: Read sequence stops 3 residues before the CDR3 end, and the germline J gene provides the missing end. This chain connects TRBV7-3 to TRBJ2-3, with 9 bases fitting TRBD2. This CDR3 has 15 residues. Germline lookup yields CDR1 SGHTA and CDR2 FQGTGA. CDR3 residues: CASSDGGRARETQYF. CDR3 DNA, as far as it was read: TGTGCCAGCAGCGACGGCGGGAGGGCCAGAGAGACG.

Concerning this clone: The CDR3 end falls 3 residues outside the read, so it is completed with the germline J gene. The chain employs TRBV5-1 and TRBJ1-1, with D possibly TRBD1 on 5 matching bases. CDR1 and CDR2 from the germline V gene are SGHRS and YFSETQ. V lost 1 base, J lost 1 base, and 8 bases lay in between. The CDR3 sequence is 14 residues long. The chain's CDR3 is CASSLFQGNTEAFF. CDR3 DNA (partial): TGCGCCAGCAGCTTGTTCCAGGGGAACACTGAA.

About this clone: Sequencing ends 3 residues short of the CDR3 end; the germline J gene provides the rest. The J gene is TRBJ2-1, the V gene TRBV7-6; 13 bases map to TRBD2. This CDR3 is built from 17 residues. The junction had 7 bases not matched to a gene; V was cut back by 2 bases and J by 6 bases. Germline V gene sequence: CDR1 SGHVS, CDR2 FNYEAQ. The CDR3 loop is CASSLMLLAGGLNEQFF. The DNA read from the CDR3 is TGTGCCAGCAGCTTAATGCTACTAGCGGGAGGGCTCAATGAG.